These 9 T cell receptor beta chains were all obtained from the same sample, sequenced in a study of blood T cell repertoires in COVID-19. Sequencing was performed with immunoSEQ multiplex PCR; in TCRdb, only in-frame clones are kept and a portion is missing. The data show roughly 290,000 clones, 85% to 90% seen once. Material: peripheral blood. These receptors all stem from a man between 25 and 39 years old with acute or convalescent COVID-19.

The chain employs TRBV5-8 and TRBJ1-5, with TRBD1 as a possible D gene (6 bases). Trimming pared 1 base from V and 5 bases from J, leaving 10 bases between. Germline lookup yields CDR1 SGHTS and CDR2 YDEGEE. The CDR3 is 14 residues long. CDR3 DNA sequence: TGTGCCAGCAGCTTGTTACAGGGAGATCAGCCCCAGCATTTT. Translated, it gives CASSLLQGDQPQHF.

V usage is TRBV18 and J usage is TRBJ1-4; TRBD1 aligns across 11 bases. CDR3 length equals 15 residues. In germline, CDR1 is KGHSH, CDR2 LQKENI. V was pared by 0 bases and J by 8 bases, with 2 bases of the junction left unmatched. CDR3: CASSPPGQGGEKLFF. In nucleotides, the CDR3 is TGTGCCAGCTCACCACCGGGACAGGGGGGCGAAAAACTGTTTTTT.

The chain employs TRBV3-1 (or the pseudogene TRBV3-2) and TRBJ2-1; D may be TRBD2 (5 bases). CDR1 and CDR2 (germline): LGHDT, YNNKEL (reference sequence). Trimming shortened V by 4 bases and J by 0 bases, and 13 bases separated the two germline ends. This CDR3 is built from 16 residues. The CDR3 sequence: CASSRGRRASYNEQFF. The CDR3 DNA reads as TGTGCCAGCAGCCGGGGTAGGCGGGCCTCCTACAATGAGCAGTTCTTC.

The J gene is TRBJ2-1, the V gene TRBV6-5; a weak D match, TRBD2 (5 bases). Germline assignment: CDR1 MNHEY and CDR2 SVGAGI. The CDR3 totals 14 residues. V was shortened by 2 bases and J by 6 bases, with 11 bases between the two germline ends. The DNA of the CDR3 is TGTGCCAGCAGTTACCCCGGGGATTTCAATGAGCAGTTCTTC. Its translation is CASSYPGDFNEQFF.

This clone was seen only once. V gene TRBV11-2 combines with J gene TRBJ2-1; 8 bases match TRBD2. J was trimmed by 7 bases and V by 0 bases; bases with no gene match: 5. Germline lookup yields CDR1 SGHAT and CDR2 FQNNGV. CDR3 length: 15 residues. CDR3 nucleotides: TGTGCCAGCAGCTTAGACCCGCGGGGGGTAAATGAGCAGTTCTTC. Its translation: CASSLDPRGVNEQFF.

J is TRBJ2-7 and V is TRBV25-1, with D perhaps TRBD2 (5 bases). This CDR3 has 15 amino acids. The V and J ends lost 4 bases and 6 bases respectively, with 19 bases between them. The V gene's germline CDR1 is MGHDK and CDR2 SYGVNS. CDR3 loop: CASSAGLRRGREQYF. CDR3 sequence (DNA): TGTGCCAGCAGTGCCGGCCTAAGGCGAGGGCGCGAGCAGTACTTC.

The chain joins TRBV6-1 to TRBJ1-1, with D possibly matching TRBD1 (5 bases). V lost 4 bases, J lost 0 bases, and 15 bases lay in between. The CDR3 is 16 residues long. Germline CDR1 MNHNS, CDR2 SASEGT. CDR3 sequence: CASSAQGGAMNTEAFF. CDR3 in DNA: TGTGCCAGCAGTGCCCAGGGTGGCGCCATGAACACTGAAGCTTTCTTT.

The chain couples TRBV7-3 to TRBJ1-2, with D uncertain. Germline assignment: CDR1 SGHTA and CDR2 FQGTGA. This CDR3 has 14 amino acids. The V gene lost 4 bases and the J gene lost 4 bases, with 13 bases spanning the gap. The CDR3 nucleotides are TGTGCCAGCAGCTCTGGCACCGGGGTCTATGGCTACACCTTC. The encoded protein is CASSSGTGVYGYTF.

The chain employs TRBV19 and TRBJ1-1; TRBD1 matches 11 bases. Germline assignment: CDR1 LNHDA and CDR2 SQIVND (reference sequence). The junction had 5 bases not matched to a gene; V was cut back by 4 bases and J by 4 bases. The CDR3 length is 15 residues. The CDR3 sequence: CASSNWDRGGTEAFF. The CDR3 DNA reads TGTGCCAGTAGTAACTGGGACAGGGGGGGCACTGAAGCTTTCTTT.